Presented here are 8 T cell receptor beta chains from one specimen sequenced in a study of cytomegalovirus exposure and HLA in healthy donors. The PCR had 60 Vbeta and 13 Jbeta primers. The table came from immunoSEQ multiplex PCR; TCRdb's copy has only in-frame clones and leaves some out. Here the sample spans roughly 300,000 clones, approximately 90% being singletons. The sample taken for sequencing was PBMCs. The receptors stem from a middle-aged man in good health and CMV-seropositive.

The chain uses TRBV29-1 and TRBJ1-2; D is unresolved. Germline loops: CDR1 SQVTM, CDR2 ANQGSEA. Trimming removed 3 bases at V and 8 bases at J, with 13 bases between. This CDR3 has 12 residues. CDR3 amino acids: CSVEPNSGGYTF. The CDR3 bases are TGCAGCGTTGAGCCTAACAGCGGGGGCTACACCTTC.

J is TRBJ2-1 and V is TRBV2; 9 positions match TRBD2. The germline V gene encodes CDR1 SNHLY and CDR2 FYNNEI. Unmatched junction bases numbered 7, after V lost 7 bases and J lost 9 bases. The CDR3 extends over 13 amino acids. The CDR3 DNA reads TGTGCCAGCAAGCGGGAGGATAATTCTGAGCAGTTCTTC. Its protein product is CASKREDNSEQFF.

Regarding this clone: No conserved phenylalanine or tryptophan is present at the end of the CDR3, so a read error is the likely explanation. The DNA is left out, because the CDR3 cannot be placed on it with certainty; the CDR3 is given as TCRdb lists it. This chain joins TRBV27 and TRBJ2-7; TRBD1 is taken as the D call from the table, unchecked against the DNA. Termini included, the CDR3 measures 13 amino acids. Per the germline V gene, CDR1 is MNHEY and CDR2 is SMNVEV (reference sequence). The chain's CDR3 is CASSPRQGMTPAL.

The V and J genes are TRBV7-6 and TRBJ2-2, with D possibly TRBD1 on 5 matching bases. Germline V lookup: CDR1 SGHVS, CDR2 FNYEAQ. The length of the CDR3 is 13 residues. V lost 4 bases and J 6 bases, leaving 9 bases between the germline ends. The CDR3, as DNA: TGTGCCAGCAGCTCAGGGTTGGCCGGGGAGCTGTTTTTT. Translated, it gives CASSSGLAGELFF.

This clone was observed a few times. This chain connects TRBV4-2 to TRBJ1-2; D uncertain. This CDR3 is built from 14 residues. Germline CDR1 and CDR2: LGHNA and YNFKEQ. The V and J ends lost 0 bases and 3 bases respectively, with 8 bases between them. The CDR3 loop is CASSQETEDYGYTF. CDR3 in DNA: TGTGCCAGCAGCCAAGAAACCGAGGACTATGGCTACACCTTC.

The chain employs TRBV7-3 and TRBJ2-1; 11 bases match TRBD2. The CDR3 runs to 15 residues. Trimming removed 4 bases from V and 8 bases from J; junction bases left unmatched: 7. Germline CDR1 reads SGHTA; CDR2 reads FQGTGA. The CDR3 is CASSSLSGRADEQFF. The CDR3 DNA is TGTGCCAGCAGCTCCCTTAGCGGGAGGGCCGATGAGCAGTTCTTC.

This rearrangement joins TRBV19 to TRBJ2-3, with TRBD2 identical over 12 bases. The CDR3 contains 18 residues. V was clipped by 3 bases and J by 0 bases; unmatched bases: 7. CDR1 is LNHDA, CDR2 SQIVND, per germline (reference sequence). The CDR3 region is CASSIRLAGGTSTDTQYF. The DNA of the CDR3 is TGTGCCAGTAGTATCCGGCTAGCGGGAGGGACTAGCACAGATACGCAGTATTTT.

The chain uses TRBV28 and TRBJ1-5, with D possibly being TRBD1 (6 bases). Germline CDR1 and CDR2: MDHEN and SYDVKM. The CDR3 extends over 15 amino acids. The V and J ends lost 2 bases and 2 bases respectively, with 10 bases between them. CDR3 sequence reads: CASSLTGLGNQPQHF. CDR3 nucleotides: TGTGCCAGCAGTTTAACAGGGTTGGGCAATCAGCCCCAGCATTTT.